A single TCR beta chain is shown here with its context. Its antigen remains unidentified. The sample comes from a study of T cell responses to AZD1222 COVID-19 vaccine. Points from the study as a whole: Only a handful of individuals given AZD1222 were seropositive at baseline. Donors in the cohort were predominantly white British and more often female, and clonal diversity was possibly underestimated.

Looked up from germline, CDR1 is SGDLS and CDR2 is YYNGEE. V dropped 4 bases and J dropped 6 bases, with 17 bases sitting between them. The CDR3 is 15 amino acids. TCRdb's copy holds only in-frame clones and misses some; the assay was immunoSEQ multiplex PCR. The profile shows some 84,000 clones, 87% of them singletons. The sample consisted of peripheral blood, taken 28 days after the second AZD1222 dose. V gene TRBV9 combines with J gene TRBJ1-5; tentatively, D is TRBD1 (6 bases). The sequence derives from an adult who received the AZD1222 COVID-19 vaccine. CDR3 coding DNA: TGTGCCAGCAGCCCCCAGGCAGCGGGGGCTCAGCCCCAGCATTTT. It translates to CASSPQAAGAQPQHF.